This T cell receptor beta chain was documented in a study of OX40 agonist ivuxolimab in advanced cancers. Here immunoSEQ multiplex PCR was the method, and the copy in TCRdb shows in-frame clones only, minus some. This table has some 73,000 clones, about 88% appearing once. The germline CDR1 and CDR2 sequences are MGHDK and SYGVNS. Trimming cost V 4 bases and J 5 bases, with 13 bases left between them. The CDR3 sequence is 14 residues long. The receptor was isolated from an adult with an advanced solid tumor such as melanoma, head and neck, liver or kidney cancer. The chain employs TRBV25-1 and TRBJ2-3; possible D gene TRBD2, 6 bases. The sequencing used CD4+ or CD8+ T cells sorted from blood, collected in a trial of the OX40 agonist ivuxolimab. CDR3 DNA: TGTGCCAGCAGTGGTGTGCGGGACCGAGATACGCAGTATTTT. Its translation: CASSGVRDRDTQYF.